Sequencing of this TCR beta chain was carried out in a study of T cell repertoires in cytomegalovirus infection. Study summary: It can be stated that public TCR beta signatures indicated CMV infection as well as a matching HLA type. Findings and limits, study-wide: HLA-C-restricted TCR beta clonotypes specific for CMV led the ex vivo response.

TCRdb re-called the reads with MiXCR, one entry per CDR3 protein. Of under 300,000 distinct CDR3 sequences detected, 20% to 25% appear once; the ten largest clones hold approximately 19%. Between the trimmed V and J ends, which lost 11 bases and 0 bases, there was a span of 8 bases. This CDR3 comprises 13 residues. This clonotype has just a few counts. Its specificity is not known. The sequence derives from a human donor in good health (CMV status not recorded). Some clones in this sample may be carry-over from other donors' samples. Sequenced material: cultured PBMCs, taken from culture after CMV antigen stimulation. V gene TRBV12-3 or TRBV12-4 combines with J gene TRBJ2-6, with D perhaps given as TRBD1 or TRBD2 (5 bases each). Here the CDR3 DNA reads TGTGCCGGGGGACGCTCTGGGGCCAACGTCCTGACTTTC. It is translated as CAGGRSGANVLTF.